Here is one T cell receptor beta chain with its context. Its antigen is unknown. Sequencing used immunoSEQ multiplex PCR; TCRdb keeps in-frame clones, though not all of them. This table has 7,000 to 9,000 clones, less than 85% appearing once. This entry comes from a study of chemoradiotherapy in HPV16-positive cancers. Looking at the study overall: A couple of HPV16-positive patients' cells yielded candidate HPV-specific clones and common motifs.

Study-level points and caveats: During treatment, candidate HPV-specific clones and E7-related motifs expanded in tumor.

The length of the CDR3 is 17 residues. The germline V gene encodes CDR1 SGHAT and CDR2 FQDESV (reference sequence). V lost 4 bases, J lost 9 bases, and 25 bases lay in between. Repertoires were sampled repeatedly during chemoradiotherapy. The V gene is TRBV11-1, the J gene TRBJ2-1; unclear D gene. The material was tumor tissue, obtained from a patient who underwent chemoradiotherapy. The sequence came from a human donor with HPV-associated anogenital cancer. CDR3 amino acids: CASSSYTQSPSSGEQFF. The CDR3 DNA sequence: TGTGCCAGCAGCTCGTATACACAGAGTCCCTCTAGTGGTGAGCAGTTCTTC.